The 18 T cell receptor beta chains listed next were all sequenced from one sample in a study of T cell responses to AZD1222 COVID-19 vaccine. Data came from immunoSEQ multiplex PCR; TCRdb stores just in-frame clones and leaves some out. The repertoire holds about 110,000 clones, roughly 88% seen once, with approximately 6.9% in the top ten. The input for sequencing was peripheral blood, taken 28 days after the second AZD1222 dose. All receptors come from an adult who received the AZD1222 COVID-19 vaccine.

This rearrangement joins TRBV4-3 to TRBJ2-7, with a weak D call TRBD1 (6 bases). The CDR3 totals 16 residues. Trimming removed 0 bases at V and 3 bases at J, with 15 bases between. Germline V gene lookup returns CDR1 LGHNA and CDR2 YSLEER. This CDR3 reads CASSQDETGKFYEQYF. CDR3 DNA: TGCGCCAGCAGCCAAGACGAGACAGGCAAATTCTACGAGCAGTACTTC.

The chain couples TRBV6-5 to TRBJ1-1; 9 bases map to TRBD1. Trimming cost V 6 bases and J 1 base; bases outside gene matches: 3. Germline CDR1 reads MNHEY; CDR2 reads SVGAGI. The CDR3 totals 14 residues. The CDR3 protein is CASSGTGRNTEAFF. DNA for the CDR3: TGTGCCAGCAGCGGGACAGGGAGGAACACTGAAGCTTTCTTT.

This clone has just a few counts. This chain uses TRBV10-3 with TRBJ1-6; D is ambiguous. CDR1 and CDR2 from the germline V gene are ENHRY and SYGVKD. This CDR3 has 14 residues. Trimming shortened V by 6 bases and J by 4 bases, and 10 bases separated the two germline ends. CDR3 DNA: TGTGCCATCAGGTTCGAGGAGTATAATTCACCCCTCCACTTT. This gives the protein CAIRFEEYNSPLHF.

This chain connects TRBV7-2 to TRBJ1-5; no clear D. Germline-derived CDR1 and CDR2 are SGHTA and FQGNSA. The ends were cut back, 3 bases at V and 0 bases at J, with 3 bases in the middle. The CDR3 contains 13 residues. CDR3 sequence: CASSFRSNQPQHF. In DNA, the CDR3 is TGTGCCAGCAGCTTTCGTAGCAATCAGCCCCAGCATTTT.

In DNA, the CDR3 is TGTGCCAGCAGCAGAGACAGGGCGGTGAGGAATGAGCAGTTCTTC. Amino acid sequence: CASSRDRAVRNEQFF. The chain combines TRBV7-8 with TRBJ2-1; TRBD1 aligns across 7 bases. This CDR3 comprises 15 residues. Losses at the gene ends were 5 bases for V and 7 bases for J; bases not matched to a gene: 11. Per germline, CDR1 SGHVS and CDR2 FQNEAQ.

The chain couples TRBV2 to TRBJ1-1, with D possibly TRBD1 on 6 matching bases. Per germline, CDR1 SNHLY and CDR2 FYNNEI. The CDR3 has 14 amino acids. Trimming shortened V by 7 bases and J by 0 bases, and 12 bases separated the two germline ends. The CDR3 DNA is TGTGCCAGCAAACCCGACAGGATGAACACTGAAGCTTTCTTT. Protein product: CASKPDRMNTEAFF.

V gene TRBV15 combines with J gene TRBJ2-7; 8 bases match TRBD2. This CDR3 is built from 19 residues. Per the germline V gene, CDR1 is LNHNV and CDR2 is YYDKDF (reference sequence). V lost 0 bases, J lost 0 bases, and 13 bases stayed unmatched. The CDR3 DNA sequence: TGTGCCACCAGCAGAGATGGACTAAATGTAGCGGGGACCTCCTACGAGCAGTACTTC. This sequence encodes CATSRDGLNVAGTSYEQYF.

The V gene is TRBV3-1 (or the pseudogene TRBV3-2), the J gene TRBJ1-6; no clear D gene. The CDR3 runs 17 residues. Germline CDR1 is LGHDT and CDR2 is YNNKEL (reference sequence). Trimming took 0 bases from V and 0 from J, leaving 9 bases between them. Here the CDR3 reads CASSQDLRSSYNSPLHF. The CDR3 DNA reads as TGTGCCAGCAGCCAAGATCTAAGGAGCTCCTATAATTCACCCCTCCACTTT.

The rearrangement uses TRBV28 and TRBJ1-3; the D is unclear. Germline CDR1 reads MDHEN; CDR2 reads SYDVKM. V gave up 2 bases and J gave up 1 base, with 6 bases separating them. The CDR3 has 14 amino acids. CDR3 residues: CASSLVGSGNTIYF. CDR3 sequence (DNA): TGTGCCAGCAGTTTAGTGGGTTCTGGAAACACCATATATTTT.

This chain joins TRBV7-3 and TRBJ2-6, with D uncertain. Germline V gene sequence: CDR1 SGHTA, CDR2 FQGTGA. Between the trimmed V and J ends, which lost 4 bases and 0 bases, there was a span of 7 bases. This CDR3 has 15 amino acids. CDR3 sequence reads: CASSSPSSGANVLTF. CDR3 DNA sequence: TGTGCCAGCAGCTCCCCGTCCTCTGGGGCCAACGTCCTGACTTTC.

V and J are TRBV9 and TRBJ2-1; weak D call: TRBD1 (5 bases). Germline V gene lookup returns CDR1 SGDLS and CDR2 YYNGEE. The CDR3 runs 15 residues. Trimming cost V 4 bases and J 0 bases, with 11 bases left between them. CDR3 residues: CASSPTGSSYNEQFF. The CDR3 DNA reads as TGTGCCAGCAGCCCCACAGGAAGCTCCTACAATGAGCAGTTCTTC.

The CDR3 protein is CASSPAAIGELFF. CDR3 coding DNA: TGTGCCAGCTCACCGGCGGCGATCGGGGAGCTGTTTTTT. The J gene is TRBJ2-2, the V gene TRBV18; D call uncertain. The CDR3 extends over 13 amino acids. Per germline, CDR1 KGHSH and CDR2 LQKENI. Trimming cost V 3 bases and J 7 bases, with 9 bases left between them.

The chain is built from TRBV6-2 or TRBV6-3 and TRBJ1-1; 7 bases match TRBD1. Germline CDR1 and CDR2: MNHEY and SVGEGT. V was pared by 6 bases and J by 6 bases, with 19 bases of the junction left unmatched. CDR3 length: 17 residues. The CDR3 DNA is TGTGCCAGCAGCGACGACCTACCCGGGACAGAAAACCCTGAAGCTTTCTTT. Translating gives CASSDDLPGTENPEAFF.

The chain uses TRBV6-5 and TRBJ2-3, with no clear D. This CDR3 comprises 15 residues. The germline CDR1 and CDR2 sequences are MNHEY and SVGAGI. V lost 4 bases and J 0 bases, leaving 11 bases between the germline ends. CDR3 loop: CASSSVPTSTDTQYF. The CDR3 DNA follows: TGTGCCAGCAGTTCCGTTCCTACTAGCACAGATACGCAGTATTTT.

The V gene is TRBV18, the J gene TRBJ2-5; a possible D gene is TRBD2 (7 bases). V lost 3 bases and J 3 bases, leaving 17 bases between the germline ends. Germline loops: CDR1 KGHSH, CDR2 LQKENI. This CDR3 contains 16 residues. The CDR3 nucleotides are TGTGCCAGCTCACCCAATGAGGCGGGGGCCAAAGAGACCCAGTACTTC. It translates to CASSPNEAGAKETQYF.

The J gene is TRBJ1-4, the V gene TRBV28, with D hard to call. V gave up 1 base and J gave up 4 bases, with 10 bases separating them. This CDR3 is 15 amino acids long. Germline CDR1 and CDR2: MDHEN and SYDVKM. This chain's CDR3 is CASSLYRSLNEKLFF. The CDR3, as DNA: TGTGCCAGCAGTTTATATCGGTCTCTTAATGAAAAACTGTTTTTT.

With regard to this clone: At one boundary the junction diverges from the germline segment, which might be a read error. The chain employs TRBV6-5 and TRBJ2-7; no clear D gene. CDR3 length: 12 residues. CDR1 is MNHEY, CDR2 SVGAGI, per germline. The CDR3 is CTSSSPVGEQYF. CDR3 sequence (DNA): TGTACCAGCAGTTCCCCAGTTGGCGAGCAGTACTTC.

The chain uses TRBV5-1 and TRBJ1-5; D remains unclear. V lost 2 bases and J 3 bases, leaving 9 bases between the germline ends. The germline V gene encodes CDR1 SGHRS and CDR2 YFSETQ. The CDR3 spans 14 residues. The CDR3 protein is CASSLTGPNQPQHF. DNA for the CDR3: TGCGCCAGCAGCTTAACCGGTCCCAATCAGCCCCAGCATTTT.